The 32 T cell receptor beta chains below were found in one sample sequenced in a study of blood T cell repertoires in COVID-19. Assay: immunoSEQ multiplex PCR; the TCRdb copy retains only in-frame clones and omits some. This table has 200,000 or so clones, 84% appearing once. Source material: peripheral blood. The receptors were gathered from a woman in her sixties or seventies with active or convalescent COVID-19.

This chain links TRBV18 with TRBJ1-2; 10 bases match TRBD1. This CDR3 comprises 16 residues. Germline assignment: CDR1 KGHSH and CDR2 LQKENI. V lost 1 base, J lost 8 bases, and 10 bases stayed unmatched. The chain's CDR3 is CASSPQGQGLRKGYTF. In DNA form, the CDR3 reads TGTGCCAGCTCACCACAGGGACAGGGGCTGCGGAAAGGCTACACCTTC.

V usage is TRBV28 and J usage is TRBJ1-6; a weak D match, TRBD1 (5 bases). V lost 3 bases to trimming and J lost 9 bases, with 12 bases between them. Germline V gene lookup returns CDR1 MDHEN and CDR2 SYDVKM. The CDR3 runs 14 residues. The chain's CDR3 is CASSFGGVGSPLHF. CDR3 in DNA: TGTGCCAGCAGTTTTGGGGGGGTGGGTTCACCCCTCCACTTT.

The chain combines TRBV2 with TRBJ2-1, with 8 bases identical to TRBD2. Germline V lookup: CDR1 SNHLY, CDR2 FYNNEI. With 7 bases clipped from V and 7 bases from J, the junction kept 12 bases outside the gene matches. The CDR3 consists of 15 residues. CDR3 DNA: TGTGCCAGCATTTTCACGGGAGGGCCAGGGAATGAGCAGTTCTTC. Its protein is CASIFTGGPGNEQFF. The full variable domain, its missing parts supplied by reference TRBV2 and TRBJ2-1, is EPEVTQTPSHQVTQMGQEVILRCVPISNHLYFYWYRQILGQKVEFLVSFYNNEISEKSEIFDDQFSVERPDGSNFTLKIRSTKLEDSAMYFCASIFTGGPGNEQFFGPGTRLTVL.

The rearrangement uses TRBV9 and TRBJ2-2, with D maybe TRBD1 (6 bases). The V gene lost 4 bases and the J gene lost 3 bases, with 13 bases spanning the gap. The germline CDR1 and CDR2 sequences are SGDLS and YYNGEE. The CDR3 contains 15 residues. As DNA, the CDR3 is TGTGCCAGCAGCCGGCCGGGACAATACACCGGGGAGCTGTTTTTT. The encoded protein is CASSRPGQYTGELFF.

V gene TRBV27 combines with J gene TRBJ2-1; tentatively, D is TRBD1 (6 bases). The germline V gene has CDR1 MNHEY and CDR2 SMNVEV (reference sequence). Trimming left V 5 bases short and J 3 bases short, with 17 bases between. The CDR3 totals 16 residues. CDR3 amino acids: CASSTPRGPLYNEQFF. The CDR3 nucleotides are TGTGCCAGCAGTACGCCCAGGGGACCCCTCTACAATGAGCAGTTCTTC.

The genes are TRBV28 and TRBJ2-1; 12 bases line up with TRBD2. The CDR3 length is 15 residues. Unmatched junction bases numbered 4, after V lost 5 bases and J lost 5 bases. CDR1 and CDR2 from the germline V gene are MDHEN and SYDVKM. The CDR3 loop reads CASSPSGRGDNEQFF. CDR3 bases: TGTGCCAGCAGTCCTAGCGGGAGGGGGGACAATGAGCAGTTCTTC.

The V call is TRBV2, the J call TRBJ2-3; TRBD2 aligns across 9 bases. V shed 5 bases, J shed 8 bases, and the junction held 20 bases outside the gene matches. Germline V gene lookup returns CDR1 SNHLY and CDR2 FYNNEI. This CDR3 comprises 18 residues. The CDR3 here is CASSPRSGRSSVGGTQYF. The CDR3, as DNA: TGTGCCAGCAGTCCCCGGAGCGGGAGGAGTTCAGTAGGTGGTACGCAGTATTTT.

This clone has a single count. The chain carries TRBV6-5 and TRBJ1-5; a possible D gene is TRBD1 (6 bases). The CDR3 extends over 14 amino acids. CDR1 and CDR2 (germline): MNHEY, SVGAGI. The V end was cut by 6 bases, the J end by 4 bases, with 13 bases between. The CDR3 sequence: CASSDGQWNQPQHF. CDR3 nucleotides: TGTGCCAGCAGCGATGGACAGTGGAATCAGCCCCAGCATTTT.

This clone occurred a few times. This chain uses TRBV11-1 with TRBJ1-6, with D maybe TRBD1 (5 bases). The germline V gene has CDR1 SGHAT and CDR2 FQDESV (reference sequence). V lost 5 bases and J lost 8, with 16 bases in between. This CDR3 has 15 amino acids. The CDR3 coding sequence is TGTGCCAGCAGCCCCCGGACACCTTCCGATTCACCCCTCCACTTT. Its translation is CASSPRTPSDSPLHF.

The CDR3 here is CASSLEGAGVPGELFF. The CDR3 DNA follows: TGTGCCAGCAGCTTAGAAGGGGCAGGGGTGCCCGGGGAGCTGTTTTTT. The chain carries TRBV7-8 and TRBJ2-2, with D tentatively TRBD1 (6 bases). The CDR3 length is 16 residues. Germline CDR1 reads SGHVS; CDR2 reads FQNEAQ. Deletions cut 1 base from V and 6 bases from J, with 15 bases between. Full variable domain (outside the CDR3, taken from reference TRBV7-8 and TRBJ2-2): GAGVSQSPRYKVAKRGQDVALRCDPISGHVSLFWYQQALGQGPEFLTYFQNEAQLDKSGLPSDRFFAERPEGSVSTLKIQRTQQEDSAVYLCASSLEGAGVPGELFFGEGSRLTVL.

This chain uses TRBV5-1 with TRBJ2-5, with D possibly matching TRBD2 (6 bases). CDR1 SGHRS and CDR2 YFSETQ come from the germline V gene. V was trimmed by 1 base and J by 0 bases, leaving 7 bases between them. The CDR3 covers 14 residues. The CDR3 coding sequence is TGCGCCAGCAGCTTGCGGGACTACCAAGAGACCCAGTACTTC. As protein: CASSLRDYQETQYF.

The J gene is TRBJ1-2, the V gene TRBV4-1; D is possibly TRBD1 (6 bases). Germline CDR1 and CDR2: MGHRA and YSYEKL. V gave up 3 bases and J gave up 4 bases, with 12 bases separating them. The CDR3 has 14 amino acids. This CDR3 is CASSQGRGGYGYTF. The CDR3 DNA reads TGCGCCAGCAGCCAGGGGAGGGGGGGCTATGGCTACACCTTC.

This clone was seen a single time. This sequence joins TRBV3-1 (or the pseudogene TRBV3-2) and TRBJ2-7; 15 bases agree with TRBD2. This CDR3 has 18 residues. Germline-derived CDR1 and CDR2 are LGHDT and YNNKEL (reference sequence). V shed 3 bases and J 0 bases; nucleotides not matched to a gene: 6. CDR3 region: CASSQGLAGGRPSYEQYF. In DNA form, the CDR3 reads TGTGCCAGCAGCCAGGGACTAGCGGGAGGACGACCCTCCTACGAGCAGTACTTC.

This clone came up once. The chain combines TRBV3-1 (or the pseudogene TRBV3-2) with TRBJ2-2, with D uncertain. Trimming removed 2 bases from V and 4 bases from J, with 17 bases in between. Germline values: CDR1 LGHDT, CDR2 YNNKEL (reference sequence). The CDR3 totals 17 residues. CDR3 sequence: CASSQNPAKRVTGELFF. CDR3 coding DNA: TGTGCCAGCAGCCAAAATCCCGCCAAACGGGTCACCGGGGAGCTGTTTTTT.

V is TRBV4-1 and J is TRBJ1-2; 8 bases are shared with TRBD1. V trimming: 2 bases; J trimming: 2 bases; junction bases outside the gene matches: 4. This CDR3 comprises 15 residues. Germline values: CDR1 MGHRA, CDR2 YSYEKL. The DNA for the CDR3 is TGCGCCAGCAGCCAACAAGACAGGGGCAACTATGGCTACACCTTC. Translating it yields CASSQQDRGNYGYTF.

The genes are TRBV24-1 and TRBJ1-2; TRBD1 might be the D (6 bases). Germline CDR1 KGHDR, CDR2 SFDVKD. The CDR3 contains 12 residues. The V end lost 4 bases, the J end lost 6 bases, and 8 bases lay between the germline ends. CDR3 sequence reads: CATSDRTDGYTF. CDR3 coding DNA: TGTGCCACCAGTGACCGGACAGATGGCTACACCTTC.

The chain has TRBV19 and TRBJ2-3; D might be TRBD1 (6 bases). The CDR3 length is 16 residues. Germline assignment: CDR1 LNHDA and CDR2 SQIVND (reference sequence). V was clipped by 6 bases and J by 1 base, with 17 bases between them. This chain's CDR3 is CASSILRPGGTDTQYF. CDR3 bases: TGTGCCAGTAGCATCTTACGTCCAGGGGGCACAGATACGCAGTATTTT.

This chain joins TRBV2 and TRBJ1-5; the D gene is possibly TRBD1 (5 bases). Germline V CDR1 and CDR2: SNHLY, FYNNEI. This CDR3 is built from 13 residues. The V end was cut by 4 bases, the J end by 7 bases, with 11 bases between. This CDR3 reads CASSAGLGQPQHF. The CDR3 DNA follows: TGTGCCAGCAGTGCAGGGTTGGGGCAGCCCCAGCATTTT.

This chain uses TRBV28 with TRBJ1-3, with D maybe TRBD1 (5 bases). The CDR3 totals 15 residues. Per germline, CDR1 MDHEN and CDR2 SYDVKM. The ends were cut back, 2 bases at V and 1 base at J, with 9 bases in the middle. The CDR3 region is CASSLGTHSGNTIYF. Here the CDR3 DNA reads TGTGCCAGCAGTTTAGGGACTCATTCTGGAAACACCATATATTTT.

V is TRBV15 and J is TRBJ1-6; possible D gene TRBD1, 6 bases. Germline V gene data show CDR1 as LNHNV and CDR2 as YYDKDF (reference sequence). This CDR3 region has 14 residues. V dropped 5 bases and J dropped 8 bases, with 13 bases sitting between them. CDR3 DNA sequence: TGTGCCACCAGCCGGGTCTCAGGGGATTCACCCCTCCACTTT. Amino acid sequence: CATSRVSGDSPLHF.

V is TRBV6-4 and J is TRBJ2-1, with 9 bases identical to TRBD2. CDR1 MRHNA and CDR2 SNTAGT come from the germline V gene. The trim removed 3 bases at V and 2 bases at J, leaving 2 bases unmatched. This CDR3 contains 15 residues. The CDR3 bases are TGTGCCAGCAGTGAGCGGGAGGGGCCCTACAATGAGCAGTTCTTC. Protein: CASSEREGPYNEQFF.

The chain recombines TRBV30 with TRBJ1-1; D may be TRBD1 (5 bases). Germline V gene sequence: CDR1 GTSNPN, CDR2 SVGIG (reference sequence). V lost 2 bases and J 2 bases, leaving 12 bases between the germline ends. This CDR3 has 14 amino acids. The CDR3 sequence is CAWSLRTSNTEAFF. The CDR3 DNA reads as TGTGCCTGGAGTCTCCGGACATCTAACACTGAAGCTTTCTTT.

The chain recombines TRBV19 with TRBJ2-3, with 10 positions matching TRBD1. The length of the CDR3 is 14 residues. The V and J ends lost 8 bases and 2 bases, in that order; junction bases with no gene match: 4. The germline gives CDR1 LNHDA, CDR2 SQIVND (reference sequence). The CDR3 spells CASRDRGSTDTQYF. The CDR3 coding sequence is TGTGCCAGTCGGGACAGGGGCTCCACAGATACGCAGTATTTT.

This sequence joins TRBV19 and TRBJ2-3; 9 bases align to TRBD2. The CDR3 loop spans 17 amino acids. Germline CDR1 is LNHDA and CDR2 is SQIVND (reference sequence). V was pared by 2 bases and J by 3 bases, with 9 bases of the junction left unmatched. In DNA form, the CDR3 reads TGTGCCAGTAGTATACAACCCCTAGCGGGAATGACAGATACGCAGTATTTT. The encoded protein is CASSIQPLAGMTDTQYF. The variable domain in full, with the rest retrieved from reference TRBV19 and TRBJ2-3, is DGGITQSPKYLFRKEGQNVTLSCEQNLNHDAMYWYRQDPGQGLRLIYYSQIVNDFQKGDIAEGYSVSREKKESFPLTVTSAQKNPTAFYLCASSIQPLAGMTDTQYFGPGTRLTVL.

The rearrangement uses TRBV11-2 and TRBJ2-3; D gene ambiguous. CDR3 size: 12 residues. Germline values: CDR1 SGHAT, CDR2 FQNNGV. Trimming removed 4 bases at V and 8 bases at J, with 10 bases between. As DNA, the CDR3 is TGTGCCAGCAGCTCGAGCTTTGTTACGCAGTATTTT. It yields the protein CASSSSFVTQYF.

The V and J genes are TRBV10-1 and TRBJ2-7; 11 bases agree with TRBD1. Germline V gene data show CDR1 as WNHNN and CDR2 as SYGVQD (reference sequence). The ends lost 6 bases at V and 6 bases at J; junction bases unmatched: 4. The CDR3 covers 13 residues. CDR3 nucleotide sequence: TGCGCCAGCAGCTCCGGGACAGGGGGCGAGCAGTACTTC. This codes for CASSSGTGGEQYF.

This clone was seen a handful of times. The chain is built from TRBV5-1 and TRBJ1-6; tentative D call: TRBD1 (6 bases). The CDR3 runs to 17 residues. The germline V gene encodes CDR1 SGHRS and CDR2 YFSETQ. Trimming took off 0 bases at V and 7 bases at J, with 17 bases between the two ends. The CDR3 loop reads CASSLGTVRASNSPLHF. The CDR3 DNA is TGCGCCAGCAGCTTGGGGACAGTTAGAGCTTCGAATTCACCCCTCCACTTT.

The chain carries TRBV3-1 (or the pseudogene TRBV3-2) and TRBJ2-1, with D tentatively TRBD2 (5 bases). The germline V gene has CDR1 LGHDT and CDR2 YNNKEL (reference sequence). This CDR3 spans 16 amino acids. The ends were cut back, 1 base at V and 0 bases at J, with 10 bases in the middle. DNA of the CDR3: TGTGCCAGCAGCCAAGCGGGCGGGTACTCCTACAATGAGCAGTTCTTC. It translates to CASSQAGGYSYNEQFF.

J is TRBJ1-5 and V is TRBV28; D ambiguous. Trimming stripped 8 bases from V and 1 base from J, with 12 bases between. The CDR3 loop spans 14 amino acids. CDR1 MDHEN and CDR2 SYDVKM come from the germline V gene. CDR3 protein: CASGTQRSNQPQHF. DNA of the CDR3: TGTGCCAGCGGAACACAGAGAAGCAATCAGCCCCAGCATTTT. Full variable domain (missing parts from reference TRBV28 and TRBJ1-5): DVKVTQSSRYLVKRTGEKVFLECVQDMDHENMFWYRQDPGLGLRLIYFSYDVKMKEKGDIPEGYSVSREKKERFSLILESASTNQTSMYLCASGTQRSNQPQHFGDGTRLSIL.

The rearrangement uses TRBV3-1 (or the pseudogene TRBV3-2) and TRBJ2-5; tentative D call: TRBD2 (5 bases). Germline CDR1 LGHDT, CDR2 YNNKEL (reference sequence). Trimming removed 3 bases at V and 2 bases at J, with 13 bases between. The CDR3 length is 15 residues. DNA for the CDR3: TGTGCCAGCAGCCAGGCGGACGGGGTTCAAGAGACCCAGTACTTC. It codes for CASSQADGVQETQYF.

This clone has more than one count but fewer than ten. Additional DNA sequences in this sample encode the identical CDR3. The rearrangement links TRBV15 to TRBJ1-6; D might be TRBD1 (5 bases). V was shortened by 0 bases and J by 10 bases, with 13 bases between the two germline ends. Germline assignment: CDR1 LNHNV and CDR2 YYDKDF (reference sequence). The CDR3 consists of 15 residues. The CDR3 protein is CATSREGQGFSPLHF. The CDR3 DNA follows: TGTGCCACCAGCAGAGAGGGGCAGGGCTTCTCACCCCTCCACTTT. The complete variable domain, with remaining parts taken from reference TRBV15 and TRBJ1-6, reads DAMVIQNPRYQVTQFGKPVTLSCSQTLNHNVMYWYQQKSSQAPKLLFHYYDKDFNNEADTPDNFQSRRPNTSFCFLDIRSPGLGDTAMYLCATSREGQGFSPLHFGNGTRLTVT.

The chain employs TRBV9 and TRBJ2-2; 10 bases line up with TRBD2. Trimming took 0 bases from V and 7 from J; bases not matched to a gene: 12. This CDR3 comprises 18 residues. The germline gives CDR1 SGDLS, CDR2 YYNGEE. Written as DNA, the CDR3 is TGTGCCAGCAGCGTAGAGAGCTGGGAGCTAGCGGGAGTCGGGGAGCTGTTTTTT. It encodes CASSVESWELAGVGELFF.